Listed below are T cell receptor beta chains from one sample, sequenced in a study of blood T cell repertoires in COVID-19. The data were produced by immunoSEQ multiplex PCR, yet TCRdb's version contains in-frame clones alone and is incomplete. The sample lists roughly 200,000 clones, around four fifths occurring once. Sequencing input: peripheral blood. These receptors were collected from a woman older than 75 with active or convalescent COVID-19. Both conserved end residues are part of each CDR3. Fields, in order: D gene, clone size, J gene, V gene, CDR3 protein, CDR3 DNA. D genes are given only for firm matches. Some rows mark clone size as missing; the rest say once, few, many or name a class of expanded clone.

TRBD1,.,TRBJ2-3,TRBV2,CAIGQGIPTDTQYF,TGTGCCATTGGACAGGGGATTCCCACAGATACGCAGTATTTT
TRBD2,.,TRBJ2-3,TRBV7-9,CASSPHRTSGGIDTQYF,TGTGCCAGCAGCCCTCATCGGACTAGCGGGGGCATCGATACGCAGTATTTT
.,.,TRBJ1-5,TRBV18,CASSPVPGSNQPQHF,TGTGCCAGCTCACCAGTCCCGGGTAGCAATCAGCCCCAGCATTTT
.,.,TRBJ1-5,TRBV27,CASSFFRGDQPQHF,TGTGCCAGCAGTTTTTTCAGGGGAGATCAGCCCCAGCATTTT
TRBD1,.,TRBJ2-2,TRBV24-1,CATEGQAYTGELFF,TGTGCCACCGAGGGACAGGCGTACACCGGGGAGCTGTTTTTT
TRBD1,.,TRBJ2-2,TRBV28,CASSYRGLTGELFF,TGTGCCAGCAGTTACAGGGGGCTCACCGGGGAGCTGTTTTTT
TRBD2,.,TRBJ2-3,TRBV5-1,CASSLASGVRTDTQYF,TGCGCCAGCAGCTTGGCTAGCGGAGTTCGCACAGATACGCAGTATTTT
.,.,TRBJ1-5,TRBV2,CASSEDRGGGQPQHF,TGTGCCAGCAGTGAAGATCGCGGGGGCGGACAGCCCCAGCATTTT
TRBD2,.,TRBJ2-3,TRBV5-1,CASSPGTTPADTQYF,TGCGCCAGCAGCCCCGGGACTACCCCCGCAGATACGCAGTATTTT
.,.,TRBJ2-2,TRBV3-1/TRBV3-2,CASSLQGTAYTGELFF,TGTGCCAGCAGCCTCCAGGGGACGGCCTACACCGGGGAGCTGTTTTTT
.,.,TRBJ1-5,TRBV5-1,CASSLGQNSNQPQHF,TGCGCCAGCAGCTTGGGACAGAATAGCAATCAGCCCCAGCATTTT
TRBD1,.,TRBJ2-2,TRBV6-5,CASGQGVTGELFF,TGTGCCAGCGGACAGGGGGTCACCGGGGAGCTGTTTTTT
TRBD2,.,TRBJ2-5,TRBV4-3,CASSQDGGGGETQYF,TGCGCCAGCAGCCAAGATGGTGGCGGGGGAGAGACCCAGTACTTC
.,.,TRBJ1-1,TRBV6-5,CASSYGGDTEAFF,TGTGCCAGCAGTTACGGGGGGGACACTGAAGCTTTCTTT
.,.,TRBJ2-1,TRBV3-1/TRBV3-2,CASSHSLFSGLDYNEQFF,TGTGCCAGCAGCCATTCACTTTTTTCGGGACTTGATTACAATGAGCAGTTCTTC
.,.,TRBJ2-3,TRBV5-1,CASRLETQIPDTQYF,TGCGCCAGCAGATTGGAGACACAGATCCCAGATACGCAGTATTTT
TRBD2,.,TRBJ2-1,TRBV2,CASSVAGRGNEQFF,TGTGCCAGCAGTGTAGCGGGGCGGGGCAATGAGCAGTTCTTC
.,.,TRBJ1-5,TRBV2,CASSGQGDNQPQHF,TGTGCCAGCAGTGGTCAGGGTGACAATCAGCCCCAGCATTTT
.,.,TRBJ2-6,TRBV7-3,CASSVDSSGANVLTF,TGTGCCAGCAGCGTCGACAGCTCTGGGGCCAACGTCCTGACTTTC
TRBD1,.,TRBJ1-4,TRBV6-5,CASSYSGTGLEKLFF,TGTGCCAGCAGTTACTCCGGGACAGGGTTAGAAAAACTGTTTTTT
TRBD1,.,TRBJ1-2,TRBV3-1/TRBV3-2,CASSSRWDRGGYTF,TGTGCCAGCAGCTCACGATGGGACAGGGGTGGCTACACCTTC
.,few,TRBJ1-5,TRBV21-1,CASSKGWPRNQPQHF,TGTGCCAGCAGCAAAGGGTGGCCCCGCAATCAGCCCCAGCATTTT
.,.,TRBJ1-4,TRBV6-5,CASSNQGFEKLFF,TGTGCCAGCAGCAACCAGGGATTTGAAAAACTGTTTTTT
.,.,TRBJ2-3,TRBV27,CASSLVLAGTPSTDTQYF,TGTGCCAGCAGTTTAGTCTTGGCGGGGACCCCTAGCACAGATACGCAGTATTTT
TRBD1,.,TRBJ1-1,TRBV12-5,CASGLVLTGDLTEAFF,TGTGCTAGTGGTTTGGTGCTCACAGGGGATCTCACTGAAGCTTTCTTT
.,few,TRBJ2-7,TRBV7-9,CASSPPQGIYYEQYF,TGTGCCAGCAGCCCTCCACAGGGTATCTACTACGAGCAGTACTTC
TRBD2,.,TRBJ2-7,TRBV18,CASSPMGLAGGSYEQYF,TGTGCCAGCTCACCTATGGGACTAGCGGGGGGGTCCTACGAGCAGTACTTC
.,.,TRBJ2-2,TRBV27,CASSFDPGHKNTGELFF,TGTGCCAGCAGTTTCGACCCGGGACATAAGAACACCGGGGAGCTGTTTTTT
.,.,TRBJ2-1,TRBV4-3,CASSQDGGNNEQFF,TGCGCCAGCAGCCAAGATGGAGGGAATAATGAGCAGTTCTTC
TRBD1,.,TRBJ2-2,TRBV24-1,CATSDLGQLNTGELFF,TGTGCCACCAGTGACCTGGGACAGCTAAACACCGGGGAGCTGTTTTTT
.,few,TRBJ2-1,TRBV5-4,CASSFAQTSSYNEQFF,TGTGCCAGCAGCTTTGCACAGACGAGCTCCTACAATGAGCAGTTCTTC
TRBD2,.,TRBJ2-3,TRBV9,CASSVGTSGYTDTQYF,TGTGCCAGCAGCGTTGGGACTAGCGGGTACACAGATACGCAGTATTTT
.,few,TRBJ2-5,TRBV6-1,CASSAVPTGIQETQYF,TGTGCCAGCAGTGCCGTCCCCACAGGGATCCAAGAGACCCAGTACTTC
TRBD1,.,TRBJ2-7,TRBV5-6,CASSDRGNYEQYF,TGTGCCAGCAGTGACAGGGGAAACTACGAGCAGTACTTC
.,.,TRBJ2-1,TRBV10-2,CASSPSNEQFF,TGCGCCAGCAGTCCTAGCAATGAGCAGTTCTTC
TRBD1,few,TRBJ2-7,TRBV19,CASSILSRTGSYEQYF,TGTGCCAGTAGTATTCTCTCGAGGACAGGTTCCTACGAGCAGTACTTC
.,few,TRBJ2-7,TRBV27,CASSTLGGLGAEQYF,TGTGCCAGCAGTACCCTCGGGGGTCTAGGGGCCGAGCAGTACTTC
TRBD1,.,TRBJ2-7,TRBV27,CASSLTTGGSYEQYF,TGTGCCAGCAGTTTAACCACAGGGGGCTCATACGAGCAGTACTTC
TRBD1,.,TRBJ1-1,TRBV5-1,CASSWMGQGLTEAFF,TGCGCCAGCAGCTGGATGGGACAGGGACTCACTGAAGCTTTCTTT
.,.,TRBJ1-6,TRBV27,CASSLAFQGFVSPLHF,TGTGCCAGCAGTTTGGCTTTTCAGGGGTTTGTTTCACCCCTCCACTTT
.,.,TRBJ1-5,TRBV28,CASSFTGNNQPQHF,TGTGCCAGCAGTTTCACAGGGAACAATCAGCCCCAGCATTTT
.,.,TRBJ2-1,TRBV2,CASSLDSPTYNEQFF,TGTGCCAGCAGCCTTGACAGCCCAACCTACAATGAGCAGTTCTTC